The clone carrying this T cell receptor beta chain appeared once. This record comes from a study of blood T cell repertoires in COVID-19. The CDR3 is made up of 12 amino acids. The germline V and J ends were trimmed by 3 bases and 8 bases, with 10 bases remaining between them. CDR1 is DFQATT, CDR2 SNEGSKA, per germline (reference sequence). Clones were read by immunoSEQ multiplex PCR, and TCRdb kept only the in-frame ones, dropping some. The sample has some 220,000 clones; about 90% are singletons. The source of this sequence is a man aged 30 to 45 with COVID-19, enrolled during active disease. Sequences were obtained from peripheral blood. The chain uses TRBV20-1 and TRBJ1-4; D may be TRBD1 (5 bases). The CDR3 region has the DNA TGCAGTGCTAGTCGGGGGGGGGAAAAACTGTTTTTT. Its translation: CSASRGGEKLFF.